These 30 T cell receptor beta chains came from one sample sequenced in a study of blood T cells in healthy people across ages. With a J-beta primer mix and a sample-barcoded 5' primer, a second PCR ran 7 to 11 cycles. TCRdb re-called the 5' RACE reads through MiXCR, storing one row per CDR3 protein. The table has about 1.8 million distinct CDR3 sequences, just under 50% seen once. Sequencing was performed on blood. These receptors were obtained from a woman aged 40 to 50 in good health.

CDR3 region: CATSREGINGYTF. In nucleotides, the CDR3 is TGTGCCACCTCCCGGGAGGGGATTAATGGCTACACCTTC. The chain links TRBV7-9 to TRBJ1-2, with D tentatively TRBD1 (5 bases). The CDR3 consists of 13 residues. V lost 10 bases and J lost 6, with 18 bases in between. Germline loops: CDR1 SEHNR, CDR2 FQNEAQ (reference sequence). Complete variable domain (other parts from reference TRBV7-9 and TRBJ1-2): DTGVSQNPRHKITKRGQNVTFRCDPISEHNRLYWYRQTLGQGPEFLTYFQNEAQLEKSRLLSDRFSAERPKGSFSTLEIQRTEQGDSAMYLCATSREGINGYTFGSGTRLTVV.

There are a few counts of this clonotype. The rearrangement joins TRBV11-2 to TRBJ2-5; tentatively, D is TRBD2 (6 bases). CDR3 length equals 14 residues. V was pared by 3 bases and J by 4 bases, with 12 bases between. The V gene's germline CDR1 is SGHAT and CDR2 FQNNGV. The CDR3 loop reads CASSFPGGAETQYF. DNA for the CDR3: TGTGCCAGCAGCTTTCCCGGGGGAGCAGAGACCCAGTACTTC.

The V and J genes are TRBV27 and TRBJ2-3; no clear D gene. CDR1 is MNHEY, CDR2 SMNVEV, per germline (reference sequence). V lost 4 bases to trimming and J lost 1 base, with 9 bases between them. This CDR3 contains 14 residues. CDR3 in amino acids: CASSYEWGTDTQYF. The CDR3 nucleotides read TGTGCCAGCAGTTACGAGTGGGGCACAGATACGCAGTATTTT.

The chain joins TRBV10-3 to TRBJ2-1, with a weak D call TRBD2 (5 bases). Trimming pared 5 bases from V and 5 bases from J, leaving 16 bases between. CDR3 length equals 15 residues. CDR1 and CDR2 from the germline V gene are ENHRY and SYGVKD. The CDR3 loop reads CAISSMEEGHNEQFF. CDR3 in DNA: TGTGCCATCAGTTCCATGGAAGAGGGCCACAATGAGCAGTTCTTC.

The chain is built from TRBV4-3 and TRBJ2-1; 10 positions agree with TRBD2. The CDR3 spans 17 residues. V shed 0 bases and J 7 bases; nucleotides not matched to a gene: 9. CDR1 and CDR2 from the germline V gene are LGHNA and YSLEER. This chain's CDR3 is CASSQDPLAGVLNEQFF. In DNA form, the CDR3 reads TGCGCCAGCAGCCAAGATCCCCTAGCGGGGGTATTGAATGAGCAGTTCTTC.

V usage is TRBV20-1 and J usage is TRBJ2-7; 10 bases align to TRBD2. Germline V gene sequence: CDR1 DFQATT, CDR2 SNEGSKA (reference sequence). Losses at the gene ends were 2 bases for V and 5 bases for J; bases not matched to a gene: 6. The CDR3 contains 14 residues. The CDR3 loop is CSARRSGGRNEQYF. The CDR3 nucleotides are TGCAGTGCTAGACGTAGCGGGGGGCGCAACGAGCAGTACTTC.

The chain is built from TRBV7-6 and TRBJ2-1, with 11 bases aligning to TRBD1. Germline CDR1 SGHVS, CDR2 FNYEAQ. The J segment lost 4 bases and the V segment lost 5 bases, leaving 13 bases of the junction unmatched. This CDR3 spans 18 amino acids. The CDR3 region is CASSVALGGTGGYNEQFF. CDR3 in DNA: TGTGCCAGCAGCGTCGCTCTTGGGGGGACAGGGGGTTACAATGAGCAGTTCTTC.

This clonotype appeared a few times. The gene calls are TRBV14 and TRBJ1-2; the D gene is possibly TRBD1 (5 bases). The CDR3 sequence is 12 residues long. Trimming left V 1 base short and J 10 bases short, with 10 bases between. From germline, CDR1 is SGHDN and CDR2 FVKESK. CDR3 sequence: CASSQVSRVYTF. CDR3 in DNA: TGTGCCAGCAGCCAAGTTTCCAGGGTCTACACCTTC.

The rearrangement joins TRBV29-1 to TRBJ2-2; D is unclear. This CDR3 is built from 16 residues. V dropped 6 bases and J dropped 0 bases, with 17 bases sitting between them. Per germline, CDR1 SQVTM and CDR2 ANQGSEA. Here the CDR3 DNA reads TGCAGCGTCCCGGCGCGTCACAGCGCGAACACCGGGGAGCTGTTTTTT. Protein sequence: CSVPARHSANTGELFF.

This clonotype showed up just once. The CDR3, as DNA: TGCGCCAGCAGCCAAGAGAGGGGGCATAATTCACCCCTCCACTTT. Amino acids: CASSQERGHNSPLHF. The chain is built from TRBV4-1 and TRBJ1-6; 7 bases map to TRBD1. In germline, CDR1 is MGHRA, CDR2 YSYEKL. V lost 0 bases, J lost 5 bases, and 1 base stayed unmatched. There are 15 residues in the CDR3.

The CDR3 loop is CSARSRTSGGLETQHF. Written as DNA, the CDR3 is TGCAGTGCTAGATCGAGGACTAGCGGGGGTTTGGAGACCCAGCATTTT. V and J are TRBV20-1 and TRBJ1-5; a possible D gene is TRBD1 (5 bases). Germline V gives CDR1 DFQATT, CDR2 SNEGSKA (reference sequence). V lost 2 bases and J 11 bases, leaving 25 bases between the germline ends. The CDR3 runs to 16 residues.

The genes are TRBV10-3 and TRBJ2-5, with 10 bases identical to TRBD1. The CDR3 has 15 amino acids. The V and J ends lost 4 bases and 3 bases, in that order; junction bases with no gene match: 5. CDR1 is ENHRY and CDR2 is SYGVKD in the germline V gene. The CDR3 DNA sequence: TGTGCCATCAGTGGCCGGGACAGGGGTGAAGAGACCCAGTACTTC. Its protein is CAISGRDRGEETQYF.

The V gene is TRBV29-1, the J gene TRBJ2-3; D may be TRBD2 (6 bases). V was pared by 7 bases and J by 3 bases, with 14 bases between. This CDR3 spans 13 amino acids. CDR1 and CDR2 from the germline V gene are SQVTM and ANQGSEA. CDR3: CSGAGRGTDTQYF. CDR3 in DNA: TGCAGCGGGGCGGGGCGGGGTACAGATACGCAGTATTTT.

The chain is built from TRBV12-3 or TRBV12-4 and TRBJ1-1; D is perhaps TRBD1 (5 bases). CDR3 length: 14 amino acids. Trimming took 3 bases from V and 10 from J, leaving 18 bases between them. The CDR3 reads CASSFEQGPTGAFF. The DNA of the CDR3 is TGTGCCAGCAGTTTTGAGCAGGGCCCCACGGGAGCTTTCTTT.

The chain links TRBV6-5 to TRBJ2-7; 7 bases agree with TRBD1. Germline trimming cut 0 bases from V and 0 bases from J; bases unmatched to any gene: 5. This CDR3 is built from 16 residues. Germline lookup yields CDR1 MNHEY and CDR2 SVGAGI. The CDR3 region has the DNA TGTGCCAGCAGTTACTCTGGGACAGTAAGCTCCTACGAGCAGTACTTC. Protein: CASSYSGTVSSYEQYF.

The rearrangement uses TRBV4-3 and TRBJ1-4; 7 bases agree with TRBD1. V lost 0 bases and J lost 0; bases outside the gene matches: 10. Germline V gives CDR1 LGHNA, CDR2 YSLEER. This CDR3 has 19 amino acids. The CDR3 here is CASSQDQGGGPATNEKLFF. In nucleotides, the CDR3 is TGCGCCAGCAGCCAAGATCAGGGAGGGGGCCCTGCAACTAATGAAAAACTGTTTTTT.

The chain's CDR3 is CARQRSSGANVLTF. The CDR3 DNA follows: TGTGCCAGACAGAGAAGCTCTGGGGCCAACGTCCTGACTTTC. This sequence joins TRBV2 and TRBJ2-6; no clear D gene. Per the germline V gene, CDR1 is SNHLY and CDR2 is FYNNEI. The CDR3 has 14 residues. V shed 9 bases and J shed 0 bases, with 9 bases lying between them. Complete variable domain (other parts from reference TRBV2 and TRBJ2-6): EPEVTQTPSHQVTQMGQEVILRCVPISNHLYFYWYRQILGQKVEFLVSFYNNEISEKSEIFDDQFSVERPDGSNFTLKIRSTKLEDSAMYFCARQRSSGANVLTFGAGSRLTVL.

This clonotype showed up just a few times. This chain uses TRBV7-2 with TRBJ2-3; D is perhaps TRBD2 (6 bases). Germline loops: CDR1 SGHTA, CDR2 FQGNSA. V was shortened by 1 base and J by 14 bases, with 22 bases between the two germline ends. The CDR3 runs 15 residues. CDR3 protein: CASSLVSLAPNQAYF. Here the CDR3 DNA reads TGTGCCAGCAGCTTAGTTTCTCTAGCGCCCAACCAGGCGTATTTT.

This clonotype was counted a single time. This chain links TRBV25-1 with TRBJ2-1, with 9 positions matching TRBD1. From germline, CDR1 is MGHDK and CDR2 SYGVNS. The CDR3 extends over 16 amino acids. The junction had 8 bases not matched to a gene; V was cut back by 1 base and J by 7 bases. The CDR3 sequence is CASSEFGGTGQNEQFF. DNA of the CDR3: TGTGCCAGCAGTGAATTCGGGGGGACAGGGCAAAATGAGCAGTTCTTC.

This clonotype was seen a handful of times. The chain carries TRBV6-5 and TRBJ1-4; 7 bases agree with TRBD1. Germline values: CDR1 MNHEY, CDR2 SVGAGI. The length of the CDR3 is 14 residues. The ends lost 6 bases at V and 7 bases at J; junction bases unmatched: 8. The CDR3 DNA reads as TGTGCCAGCAGAAGAAGGGGGCAGGTTGAAAAACTGTTTTTT. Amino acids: CASRRRGQVEKLFF.

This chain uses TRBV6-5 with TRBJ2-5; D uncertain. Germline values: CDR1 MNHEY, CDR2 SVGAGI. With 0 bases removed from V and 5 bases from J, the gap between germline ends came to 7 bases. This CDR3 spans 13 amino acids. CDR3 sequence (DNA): TGTGCCAGCAGTTACTCGCTGTCGGAGACCCAGTACTTC. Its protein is CASSYSLSETQYF.

CDR3 bases: TGCAGTGCTAGAGTGGCAGGTTCGGAGCAGTACTTC. Protein sequence: CSARVAGSEQYF. The chain recombines TRBV20-1 with TRBJ2-5; no firm D call. Looked up from germline, CDR1 is DFQATT and CDR2 is SNEGSKA (reference sequence). The CDR3 is 12 amino acids. V lost 1 base, J lost 11 bases, and 14 bases lay in between.

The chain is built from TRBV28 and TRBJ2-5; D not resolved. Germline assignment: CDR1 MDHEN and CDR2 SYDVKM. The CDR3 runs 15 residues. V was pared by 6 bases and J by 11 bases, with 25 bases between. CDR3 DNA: TGTGCCAGCAGCGCTACACTTTGGGGATACAATGAGCAGTACTTC. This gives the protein CASSATLWGYNEQYF.

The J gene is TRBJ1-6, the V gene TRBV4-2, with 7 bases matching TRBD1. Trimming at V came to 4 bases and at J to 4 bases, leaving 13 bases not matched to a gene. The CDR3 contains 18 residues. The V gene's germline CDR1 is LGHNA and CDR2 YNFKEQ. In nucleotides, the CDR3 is TGTGCCAGCAGCCGACCCACAGGGGCAGGGAGTTATAATTCACCCCTCCACTTT. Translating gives CASSRPTGAGSYNSPLHF.

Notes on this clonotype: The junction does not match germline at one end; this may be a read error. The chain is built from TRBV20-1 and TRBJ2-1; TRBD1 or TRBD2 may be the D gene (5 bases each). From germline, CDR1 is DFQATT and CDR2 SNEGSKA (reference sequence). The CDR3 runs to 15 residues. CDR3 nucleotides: TGCGGTGCTAGAGAGGGGTCTGGGTGGTACAATGAGCAGTTCTTC. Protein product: CGAREGSGWYNEQFF.

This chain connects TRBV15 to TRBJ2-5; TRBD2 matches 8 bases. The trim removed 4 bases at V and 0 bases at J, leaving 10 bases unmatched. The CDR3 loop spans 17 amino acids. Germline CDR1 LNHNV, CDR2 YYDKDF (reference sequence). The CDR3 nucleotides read TGTGCCACCAGCACGCCTATGCGGGGGGCGTACCAAGAGACCCAGTACTTC. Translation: CATSTPMRGAYQETQYF.

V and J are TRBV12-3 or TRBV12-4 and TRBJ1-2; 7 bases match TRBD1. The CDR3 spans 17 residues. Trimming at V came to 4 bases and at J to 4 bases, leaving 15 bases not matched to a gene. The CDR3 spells CASSSVRVGGTAYGYTF. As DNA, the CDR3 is TGTGCCAGCAGTTCCGTCAGGGTAGGGGGCACAGCCTATGGCTACACCTTC.

CDR3 sequence reads: CASSSFRGEAFF. For the CDR3, the DNA is TGTGCCAGCAGTTCATTCAGGGGCGAGGCTTTCTTT. The chain uses TRBV12-3 or TRBV12-4 and TRBJ1-1; possibly TRBD1 for D (6 bases). The CDR3 consists of 12 residues. V was pared by 4 bases and J by 11 bases, with 14 bases between.

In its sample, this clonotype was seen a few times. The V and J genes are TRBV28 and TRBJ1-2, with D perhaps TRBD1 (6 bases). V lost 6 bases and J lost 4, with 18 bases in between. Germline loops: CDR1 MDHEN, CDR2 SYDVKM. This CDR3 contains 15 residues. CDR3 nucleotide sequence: TGTGCCAGCAGCACCGTAGGGGGTCCGTTCTATGGCTACACCTTC. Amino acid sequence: CASSTVGGPFYGYTF.

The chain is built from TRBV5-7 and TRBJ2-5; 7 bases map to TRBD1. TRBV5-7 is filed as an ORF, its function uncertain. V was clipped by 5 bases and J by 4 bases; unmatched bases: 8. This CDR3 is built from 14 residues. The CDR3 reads CASRFRQGRETQYF. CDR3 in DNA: TGTGCCAGCAGGTTTCGACAGGGCCGAGAGACCCAGTACTTC.